A single sample gave rise to the 29 T cell receptor beta chains below, sequenced in a study of long-term antiretroviral therapy in people with HIV. The libraries were made with immunoSEQ v3.0 at survey level. Generated by immunoSEQ multiplex PCR, the TCRdb table keeps only in-frame clones and is missing some. The sample carries fewer than 45,000 clones, nearly 95% recorded once. Material: unsorted PBMCs, obtained 3.7 years after starting antiretroviral therapy. These receptors were collected from a woman between 50 and 59 years old with HIV.

V and J are TRBV30 and TRBJ2-7; 7 bases align to TRBD1. The V gene end was trimmed by 1 base and the J gene end by 4 bases; junction bases not matched to a gene: 4. The V gene's germline CDR1 is GTSNPN and CDR2 SVGIG (reference sequence). The CDR3 spans 13 residues. This CDR3 reads CAWSDYRGYEQYF. As DNA, the CDR3 is TGTGCCTGGAGTGATTACAGGGGATACGAGCAGTACTTC.

There are a few counts of this clone. CDR3 DNA: TGCGCCAGCCACGAAAGGACGGCGAACACTGAAGCTTTCTTT. Translation gives CASHERTANTEAFF. The chain links TRBV5-1 to TRBJ1-1; D remains unclear. V was shortened by 7 bases and J by 1 base, with 14 bases between the two germline ends. Germline V lookup: CDR1 SGHRS, CDR2 YFSETQ. This CDR3 is 14 amino acids long.

V is TRBV15 and J is TRBJ2-2; 8 nucleotides match TRBD2. CDR1 and CDR2 (germline): LNHNV, YYDKDF (reference sequence). V lost 0 bases, J lost 8 bases, and 11 bases stayed unmatched. This CDR3 has 17 amino acids. CDR3 residues: CATSRDSSGGPEGELFF. In DNA form, the CDR3 reads TGTGCCACCAGCAGAGATTCGAGCGGGGGCCCCGAAGGGGAGCTGTTTTTT.

The gene calls are TRBV2 and TRBJ2-5; D is unresolved. CDR3 size: 14 residues. V was clipped by 7 bases and J by 5 bases, with 17 bases between them. Germline CDR1 SNHLY, CDR2 FYNNEI. The CDR3 region is CASKKAFDGETQYF. CDR3 DNA sequence: TGTGCCAGCAAAAAAGCCTTTGATGGCGAGACCCAGTACTTC.

The rearrangement joins TRBV19 to TRBJ1-5, with a weak D call TRBD1 (5 bases). The V end was cut by 3 bases, the J end by 4 bases, with 10 bases between. Germline CDR1 reads LNHDA; CDR2 reads SQIVND (reference sequence). The CDR3 has 14 residues. DNA of the CDR3: TGTGCCAGTAGTATGGGGCAGCCGAATCAGCCCCAGCATTTT. This sequence encodes CASSMGQPNQPQHF.

This clone has a single count. This chain joins TRBV21-1 and TRBJ2-7; the table's D call of TRBD1 was not tested on the DNA. TRBV21-1 is tagged as a pseudogene. The CDR3 is 14 amino acids. CDR3 sequence: CASRAGGGSYEQYF. The DNA for the CDR3 is TGTGCCAGCCGCGCAGGGGGCGGTTCCTACGAGCAGTACTTC.

This chain joins TRBV7-3 and TRBJ2-1, with 9 bases identical to TRBD2. Germline CDR1 SGHTA, CDR2 FQGTGA. J gave up 7 bases and V 5 bases, and 6 bases lay outside the gene matches. The CDR3 is 14 residues long. CDR3 in amino acids: CASSAQAGGNEQFF. As DNA, the CDR3 is TGTGCCAGCAGCGCCCAAGCGGGGGGAAATGAGCAGTTCTTC. Full variable domain (missing parts from reference TRBV7-3 and TRBJ2-1): GAGVSQTPSNKVTEKGKYVELRCDPISGHTALYWYRQSLGQGPEFLIYFQGTGAADDSGLPNDRFFAVRPEGSVSTLKIQRTERGDSAVYLCASSAQAGGNEQFFGPGTRLTVL.

The chain links TRBV5-1 to TRBJ1-3; TRBD1 matches 9 bases. The germline V gene has CDR1 SGHRS and CDR2 YFSETQ. Trimming cost V 4 bases and J 3 bases; bases outside gene matches: 5. CDR3 size: 15 residues. Here the CDR3 reads CASSTTGGDGNTIYF. The CDR3 nucleotides are TGCGCCAGCAGCACTACAGGGGGCGATGGAAACACCATATATTTT.

The J gene is TRBJ2-5, the V gene TRBV29-1, with 9 bases aligning to TRBD1. The germline CDR1 and CDR2 sequences are SQVTM and ANQGSEA. The CDR3 runs to 13 residues. The V segment lost 6 bases and the J segment 4 bases; nucleotides outside the gene matches: 6. CDR3 DNA sequence: TGCAGCGTCGAAACAGGGGGCGGAGAGACCCAGTACTTC. Translating it yields CSVETGGGETQYF.

The chain recombines TRBV6-1 with TRBJ1-1; the match to TRBD1 covers 9 bases. Trimming removed 5 bases from V and 5 bases from J; junction bases left unmatched: 6. The CDR3 sequence is 14 residues long. Germline V CDR1 and CDR2: MNHNS, SASEGT. The CDR3 DNA reads TGTGCCAGCAGTCGGACGGACAGGGGAACTGAAGCTTTCTTT. This sequence encodes CASSRTDRGTEAFF.

The chain couples TRBV2 to TRBJ2-1, with TRBD2 matching over 7 bases. The CDR3 sequence is 14 residues long. Germline lookup yields CDR1 SNHLY and CDR2 FYNNEI. V was clipped by 7 bases and J by 5 bases; unmatched bases: 8. As DNA, the CDR3 is TGTGCCAGCAACGCGGGGGTCCTGCACAATGAGCAGTTCTTC. This sequence encodes CASNAGVLHNEQFF.

V is TRBV6-5 and J is TRBJ1-1; D is unresolved. V lost 4 bases and J lost 5, with 14 bases in between. The CDR3 loop spans 14 amino acids. CDR1 and CDR2 from the germline V gene are MNHEY and SVGAGI. CDR3 in amino acids: CASSSPARETEAFF. DNA of the CDR3: TGTGCCAGCAGTTCGCCGGCCCGGGAGACTGAAGCTTTCTTT.

The chain uses TRBV15 and TRBJ2-7, with 7 bases lining up with TRBD2. The CDR3 contains 16 residues. J gave up 3 bases and V 0 bases, and 8 bases lay outside the gene matches. The germline CDR1 and CDR2 sequences are LNHNV and YYDKDF (reference sequence). The CDR3 DNA reads as TGTGCCACCAGCAGAGAGGGAAGAGGACTAGGCTACGAGCAGTACTTC. It translates to CATSREGRGLGYEQYF.

The J gene is TRBJ2-2, the V gene TRBV9, with D maybe TRBD1 (6 bases). Germline values: CDR1 SGDLS, CDR2 YYNGEE. The CDR3 runs to 15 residues. Trimming removed 0 bases from V and 6 bases from J, with 12 bases in between. In DNA, the CDR3 is TGTGCCAGCAGCGTAGTTCAGGGGTTCGCCGGGGAGCTGTTTTTT. This gives the protein CASSVVQGFAGELFF.

This clone showed up just once. J is TRBJ2-3 and V is TRBV5-3; D is unclear. TRBV5-3 is an ORF, with its function uncertain. The germline V and J ends were trimmed by 3 bases and 2 bases, with 13 bases remaining between them. This CDR3 has 15 residues. The DNA for the CDR3 is TGTGCCAGAAGCTCCGCCGCCCAGTACACAGATACGCAGTATTTT. Residues: CARSSAAQYTDTQYF.

The rearrangement joins TRBV7-9 to TRBJ2-5; weak D call: TRBD2 (5 bases). Germline CDR1 reads SEHNR; CDR2 reads FQNEAQ (reference sequence). The CDR3 is made up of 14 amino acids. V was clipped by 5 bases and J by 5 bases, with 15 bases between them. CDR3 DNA: TGTGCCAGCAGCCCTAGCTCCCACCCGGAGACCCAGTACTTC. Protein: CASSPSSHPETQYF.

This clone occurred once. DNA for the CDR3: TGCGCCAGCAGCCAAGTATCAGGCTGGACAGAGGGCTACACCTTC. It encodes CASSQVSGWTEGYTF. The rearrangement uses TRBV4-1 and TRBJ1-2; maybe TRBD1 (6 bases). Germline V gene sequence: CDR1 MGHRA, CDR2 YSYEKL. This CDR3 has 15 residues. Deletions cut 1 base from V and 8 bases from J, with 17 bases between.

The rearrangement joins TRBV5-1 to TRBJ2-2; 13 bases agree with TRBD2. The germline V gene encodes CDR1 SGHRS and CDR2 YFSETQ. V gave up 4 bases and J gave up 5 bases; unmatched junction bases: 2. The length of the CDR3 is 15 residues. The CDR3 DNA follows: TGCGCCAGCAGCCCGACTAGCGGGGGGACCGGGGAGCTGTTTTTT. Its protein product is CASSPTSGGTGELFF. Drawing the rest from reference TRBV5-1 and TRBJ2-2, the complete variable domain is KAGVTQTPRYLIKTRGQQVTLSCSPISGHRSVSWYQQTPGQGLQFLFEYFSETQRNKGNFPGRFSGRQFSNSRSEMNVSTLELGDSALYLCASSPTSGGTGELFFGEGSRLTVL.

V is TRBV6-4 and J is TRBJ1-6; TRBD1 aligns across 11 bases. The CDR3 covers 18 residues. Germline CDR1 MRHNA, CDR2 SNTAGT. Trimming cost V 2 bases and J 3 bases; bases outside gene matches: 6. The CDR3 here is CASSDPRDRGYYNSPLHF. CDR3 DNA sequence: TGTGCCAGCAGTGACCCCCGGGACAGGGGGTACTATAATTCACCCCTCCACTTT.

This chain links TRBV25-1 with TRBJ1-1; D not resolved. The CDR3 runs to 12 residues. V was clipped by 1 base and J by 6 bases, with 6 bases between them. Per germline, CDR1 MGHDK and CDR2 SYGVNS. CDR3 in DNA: TGTGCCAGCAGTGAATCTTGGGCTGAAGCTTTCTTT. Protein product: CASSESWAEAFF.

The chain links TRBV11-2 to TRBJ2-1; D perhaps matches TRBD2 (5 bases). The germline gives CDR1 SGHAT, CDR2 FQNNGV. V gave up 6 bases and J gave up 2 bases, with 8 bases separating them. The CDR3 is 13 residues long. The CDR3 here is CASRSGAYNEQFF. In DNA, the CDR3 is TGTGCCAGCAGATCCGGGGCCTACAATGAGCAGTTCTTC.

This chain uses TRBV9 with TRBJ2-5, with D tentatively TRBD2 (5 bases). V dropped 3 bases and J dropped 2 bases, with 5 bases sitting between them. This CDR3 has 12 residues. Germline assignment: CDR1 SGDLS and CDR2 YYNGEE. The CDR3 is CASSAGQETQYF. CDR3 nucleotide sequence: TGTGCCAGCAGCGCGGGACAAGAGACCCAGTACTTC. Full variable domain (missing parts from reference TRBV9 and TRBJ2-5): DSGVTQTPKHLITATGQRVTLRCSPRSGDLSVYWYQQSLDQGLQFLIQYYNGEERAKGNILERFSAQQFPDLHSELNLSSLELGDSALYFCASSAGQETQYFGPGTRLLVL.

The chain recombines TRBV30 with TRBJ1-5; D is possibly TRBD1 (6 bases). The germline V gene encodes CDR1 GTSNPN and CDR2 SVGIG (reference sequence). CDR3 length: 13 residues. Trimming took 2 bases from V and 7 from J, leaving 12 bases between them. The CDR3 reads CAWSQGTGQPQHF. The CDR3 coding sequence is TGTGCCTGGAGTCAGGGGACGGGGCAGCCCCAGCATTTT. Combining the CDR3 with reference TRBV30 and TRBJ1-5 gives the whole variable domain SQTIHQWPATLVQPVGSPLSLECTVEGTSNPNLYWYRQAAGRGLQLLFYSVGIGQISSEVPQNLSASRPQDRQFILSSKKLLLSDSGFYLCAWSQGTGQPQHFGDGTRLSIL.

This clone was seen a single time. CDR3 coding DNA: TGTGCCAGCAGTTTATCGAACTCGAGGGGGCTGAACACTGAAGCTTTCTTT. Protein product: CASSLSNSRGLNTEAFF. This chain connects TRBV27 to TRBJ1-1; 7 bases are shared with TRBD1. The V segment lost 0 bases and the J segment 0 bases; nucleotides outside the gene matches: 7. CDR3 length equals 17 residues. Germline V gives CDR1 MNHEY, CDR2 SMNVEV (reference sequence).

The DNA of the CDR3 is TGTGCCAGCAGCTCCAGGGACAGTCTCTATGGCTACACCTTC. Translating it yields CASSSRDSLYGYTF. This rearrangement joins TRBV7-9 to TRBJ1-2, with TRBD1 matching 7 bases. CDR3 size: 14 residues. In germline, CDR1 is SEHNR, CDR2 FQNEAQ (reference sequence). The junction had 6 bases not matched to a gene; V was cut back by 4 bases and J by 4 bases.

The rearrangement links TRBV13 to TRBJ1-3, with no clear D. Trimming stripped 0 bases from V and 0 bases from J, with 3 bases between. The CDR3 extends over 14 amino acids. The germline gives CDR1 PRHDT, CDR2 FYEKMQ (reference sequence). CDR3 sequence (DNA): TGTGCCAGCAGCTTAGGGGGCTCTGGAAACACCATATATTTT. Its protein is CASSLGGSGNTIYF.

The CDR3 loop is CASSFSKSHTIYF. DNA for the CDR3: TGTGCCAGCAGTTTTAGCAAATCACACACCATATATTTT. The chain links TRBV27 to TRBJ1-3; D is unresolved. CDR3 size: 13 residues. The ends were cut back, 3 bases at V and 8 bases at J, with 11 bases in the middle. Germline loops: CDR1 MNHEY, CDR2 SMNVEV (reference sequence).

A single count supports this clone. CDR3 nucleotide sequence: TGTGCCAGCAGCTTCGGACCAGTACGGCAGTATTTT. This encodes CASSFGPVRQYF. V gene TRBV5-4 combines with J gene TRBJ2-3; D remains unclear. Trimming cost V 2 bases and J 11 bases, with 12 bases left between them. There are 12 residues in the CDR3. Germline V gives CDR1 SGHNT, CDR2 YYREEE (reference sequence). The variable domain in full, with the rest retrieved from reference TRBV5-4 and TRBJ2-3, is ETGVTQSPTHLIKTRGQQVTLRCSSQSGHNTVSWYQQALGQGPQFIFQYYREEENGRGNFPPRFSGLQFPNYSSELNVNALELDDSALYLCASSFGPVRQYFGPGTRLTVL.

V is TRBV4-3 and J is TRBJ2-3, with 10 bases aligning to TRBD2. The CDR3 totals 18 residues. Germline V lookup: CDR1 LGHNA, CDR2 YSLEER. The J segment lost 0 bases and the V segment lost 1 base, leaving 7 bases of the junction unmatched. CDR3 in DNA: TGCGCCAGCAGCCAAGCTAGCGGGGGCCGTTCTAGCACAGATACGCAGTATTTT. It codes for CASSQASGGRSSTDTQYF.